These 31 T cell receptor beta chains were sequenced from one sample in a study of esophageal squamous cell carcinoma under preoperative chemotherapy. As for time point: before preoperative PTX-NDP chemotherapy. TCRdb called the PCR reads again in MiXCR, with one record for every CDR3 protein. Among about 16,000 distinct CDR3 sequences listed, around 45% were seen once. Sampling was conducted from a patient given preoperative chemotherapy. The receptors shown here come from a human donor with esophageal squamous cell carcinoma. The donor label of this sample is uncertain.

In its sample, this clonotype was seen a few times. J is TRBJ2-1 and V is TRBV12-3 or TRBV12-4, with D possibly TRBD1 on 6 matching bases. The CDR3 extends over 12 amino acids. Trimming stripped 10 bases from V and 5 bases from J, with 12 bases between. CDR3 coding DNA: TGTGCCACCACCGGGGACAACAATGAGCAGTTCTTC. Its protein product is CATTGDNNEQFF.

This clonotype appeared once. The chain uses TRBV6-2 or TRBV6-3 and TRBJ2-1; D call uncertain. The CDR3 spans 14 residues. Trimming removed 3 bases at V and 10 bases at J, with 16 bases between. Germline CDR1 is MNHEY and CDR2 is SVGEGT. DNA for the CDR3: TGTGCCAGCAGTTATGACGGATCCTCTTACGAGCAGTTCTTC. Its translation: CASSYDGSSYEQFF.

As DNA, the CDR3 is TGTGCCAGCAGTTACTCCCAGGGGGCAAGCACAGATACGCAGTATTTT. Its translation: CASSYSQGASTDTQYF. V gene TRBV6-5 combines with J gene TRBJ2-3; 8 bases fit TRBD1. The CDR3 totals 16 residues. Germline-derived CDR1 and CDR2 are MNHEY and SVGAGI. With 0 bases clipped from V and 0 bases from J, the junction kept 2 bases outside the gene matches.

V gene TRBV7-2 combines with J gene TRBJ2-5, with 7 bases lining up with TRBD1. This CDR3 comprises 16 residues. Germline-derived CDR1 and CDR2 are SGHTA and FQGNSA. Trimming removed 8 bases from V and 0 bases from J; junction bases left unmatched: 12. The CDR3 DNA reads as TGTGCCAGCGGGGGACGAGGGGGCCGTGACCAAGAGACCCAGTACTTC. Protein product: CASGGRGGRDQETQYF.

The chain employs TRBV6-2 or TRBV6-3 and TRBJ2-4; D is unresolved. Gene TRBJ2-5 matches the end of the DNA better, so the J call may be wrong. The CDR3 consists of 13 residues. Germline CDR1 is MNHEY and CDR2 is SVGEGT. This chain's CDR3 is CASTPSEAETQYF. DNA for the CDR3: TGTGCCAGCACCCCGTCCGAGGCGGAGACCCAGTACTTC.

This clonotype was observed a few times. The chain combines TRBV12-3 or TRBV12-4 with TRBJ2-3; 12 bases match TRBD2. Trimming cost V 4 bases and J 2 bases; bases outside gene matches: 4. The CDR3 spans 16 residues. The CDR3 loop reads CASSSTSGGNTDTQYF. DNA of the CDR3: TGTGCCAGCAGTTCCACTAGCGGGGGGAACACAGATACGCAGTATTTT.

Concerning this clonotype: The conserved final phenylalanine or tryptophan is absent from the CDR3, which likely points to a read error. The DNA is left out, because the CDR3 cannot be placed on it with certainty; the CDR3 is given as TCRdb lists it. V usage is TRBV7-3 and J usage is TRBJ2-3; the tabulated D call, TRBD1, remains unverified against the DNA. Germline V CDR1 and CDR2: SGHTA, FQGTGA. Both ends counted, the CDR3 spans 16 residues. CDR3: CASSLGEARTPVSRVP.

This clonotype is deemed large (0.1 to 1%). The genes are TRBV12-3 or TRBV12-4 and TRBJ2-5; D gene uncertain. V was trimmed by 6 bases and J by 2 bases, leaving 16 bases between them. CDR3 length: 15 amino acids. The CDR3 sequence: CASSRNSVGQETQYF. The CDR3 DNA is TGTGCCAGCAGCCGCAACTCAGTAGGGCAAGAGACCCAGTACTTC.

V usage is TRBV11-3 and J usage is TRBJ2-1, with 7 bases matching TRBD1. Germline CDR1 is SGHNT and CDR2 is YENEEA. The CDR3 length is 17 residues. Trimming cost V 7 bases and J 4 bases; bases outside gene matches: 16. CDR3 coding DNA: TGTGCCAGCATTACCAGGCCACCAGGACAGGTTTACAATGAGCAGTTCTTC. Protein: CASITRPPGQVYNEQFF.

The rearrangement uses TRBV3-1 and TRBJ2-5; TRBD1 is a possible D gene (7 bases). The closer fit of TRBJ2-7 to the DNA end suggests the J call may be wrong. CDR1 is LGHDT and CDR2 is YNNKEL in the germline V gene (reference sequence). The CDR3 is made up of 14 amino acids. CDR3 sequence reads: CASSQVSGGYEQYF. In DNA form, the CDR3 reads TGTGCCAGCAGCCAAGTGTCAGGGGGGTACGAGCAGTACTTC.

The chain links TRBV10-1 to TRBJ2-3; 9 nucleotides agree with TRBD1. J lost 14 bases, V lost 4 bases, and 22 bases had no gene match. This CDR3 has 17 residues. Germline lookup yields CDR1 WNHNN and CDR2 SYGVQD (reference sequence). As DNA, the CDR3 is TGCGCCAGCAGTGTTACGACCGGGTCTGTTAGGACAGGGGAGCTGTATTTT. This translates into CASSVTTGSVRTGELYF.

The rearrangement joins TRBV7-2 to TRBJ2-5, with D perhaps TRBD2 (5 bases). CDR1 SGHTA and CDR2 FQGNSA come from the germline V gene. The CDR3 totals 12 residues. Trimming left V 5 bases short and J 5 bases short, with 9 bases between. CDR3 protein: CASSPGWETQYF. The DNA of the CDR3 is TGTGCCAGCAGCCCGGGGTGGGAGACCCAGTACTTC.

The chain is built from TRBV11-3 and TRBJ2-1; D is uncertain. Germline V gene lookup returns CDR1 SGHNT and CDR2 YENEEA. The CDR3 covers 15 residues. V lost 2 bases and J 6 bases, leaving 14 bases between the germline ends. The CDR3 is CASSLSRNQVNEQFF. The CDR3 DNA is TGTGCCAGCAGCTTATCTAGGAACCAGGTCAATGAGCAGTTCTTC.

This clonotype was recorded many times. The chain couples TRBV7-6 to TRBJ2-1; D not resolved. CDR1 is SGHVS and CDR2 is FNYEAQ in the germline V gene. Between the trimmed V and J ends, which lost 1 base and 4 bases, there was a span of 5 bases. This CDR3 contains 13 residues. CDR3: CASSLVQYNEQFF. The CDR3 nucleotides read TGTGCCAGCAGCTTAGTCCAGTACAATGAGCAGTTCTTC. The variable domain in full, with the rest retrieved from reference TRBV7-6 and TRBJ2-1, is GAGVSQSPRYKVTKRGQDVALRCDPISGHVSLYWYRQALGQGPEFLTYFNYEAQQDKSGLPNDRFSAERPEGSISTLTIQRTEQRDSAMYRCASSLVQYNEQFFGPGTRLTVL.

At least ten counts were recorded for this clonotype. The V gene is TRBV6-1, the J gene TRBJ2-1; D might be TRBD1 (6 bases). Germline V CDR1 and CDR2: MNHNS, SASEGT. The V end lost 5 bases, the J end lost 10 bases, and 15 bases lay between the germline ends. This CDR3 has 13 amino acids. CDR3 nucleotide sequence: TGTGCCAGCAGTAGGACAGAGGATTACGAGCAGTTCTTC. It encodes CASSRTEDYEQFF.

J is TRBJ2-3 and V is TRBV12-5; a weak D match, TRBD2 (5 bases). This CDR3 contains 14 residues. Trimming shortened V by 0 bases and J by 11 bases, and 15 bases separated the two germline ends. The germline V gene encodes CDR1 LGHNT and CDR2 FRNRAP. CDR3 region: CASGLVHNTGKQYF. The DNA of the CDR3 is TGTGCTAGTGGTTTGGTACACAACACCGGGAAGCAGTATTTT. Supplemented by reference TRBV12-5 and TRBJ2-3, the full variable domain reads DARVTQTPRHKVTEMGQEVTMRCQPILGHNTVFWYRQTMMQGLELLAYFRNRAPLDDSGMPKDRFSAEMPDATLATLKIQPSEPRDSAVYFCASGLVHNTGKQYFGPGTRLTVL.

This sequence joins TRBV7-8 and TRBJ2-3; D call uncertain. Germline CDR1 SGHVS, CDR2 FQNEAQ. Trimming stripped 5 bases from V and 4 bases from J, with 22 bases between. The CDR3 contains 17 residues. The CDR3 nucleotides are TGTGCCAGCAGCCCCCGTGTCGCACCAAATGGGCCAGATACGCAGTATTTT. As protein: CASSPRVAPNGPDTQYF.

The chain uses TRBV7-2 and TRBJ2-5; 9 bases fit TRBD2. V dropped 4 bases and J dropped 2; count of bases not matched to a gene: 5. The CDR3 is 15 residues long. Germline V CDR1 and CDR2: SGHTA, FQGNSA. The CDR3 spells CASSSRLAEQETQYF. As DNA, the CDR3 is TGTGCCAGCAGCTCCAGACTAGCGGAGCAAGAGACCCAGTACTTC.

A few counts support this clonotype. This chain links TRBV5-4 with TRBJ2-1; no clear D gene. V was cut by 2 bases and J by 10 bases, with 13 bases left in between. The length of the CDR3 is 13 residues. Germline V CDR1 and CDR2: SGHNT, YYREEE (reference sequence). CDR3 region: CASSFGSQYEQFF. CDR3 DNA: TGTGCCAGCAGCTTTGGTAGTCAGTACGAGCAGTTCTTC.

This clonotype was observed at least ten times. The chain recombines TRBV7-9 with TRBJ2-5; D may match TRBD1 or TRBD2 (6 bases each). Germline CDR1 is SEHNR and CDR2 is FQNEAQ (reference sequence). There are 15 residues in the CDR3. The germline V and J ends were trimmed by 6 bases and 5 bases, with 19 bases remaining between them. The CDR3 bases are TGTGCCAGCAGTAATACAGGAGGGGGTCACGAGACCCAGTACTTC. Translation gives CASSNTGGGHETQYF.

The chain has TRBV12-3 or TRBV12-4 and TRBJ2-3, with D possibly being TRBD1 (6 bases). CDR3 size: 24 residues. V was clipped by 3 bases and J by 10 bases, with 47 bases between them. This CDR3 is CASSLSLQAGVLGLHGVSTGAQYF. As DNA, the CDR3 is TGTGCCAGCAGTTTGTCCCTACAGGCAGGGGTGCTTGGCCTCCACGGTGTGAGCACCGGGGCGCAGTATTTT.

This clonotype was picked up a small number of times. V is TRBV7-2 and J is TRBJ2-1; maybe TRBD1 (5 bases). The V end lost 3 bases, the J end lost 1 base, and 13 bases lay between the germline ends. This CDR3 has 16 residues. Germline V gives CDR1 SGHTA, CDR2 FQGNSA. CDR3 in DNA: TGTGCCAGCAGCTTCGGTCTCCAGGGTTCCTACAATGAGCAGTTCTTC. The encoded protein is CASSFGLQGSYNEQFF. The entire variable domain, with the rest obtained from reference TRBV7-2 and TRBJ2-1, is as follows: GAGVSQSPSNKVTEKGKDVELRCDPISGHTALYWYRQSLGQGLEFLIYFQGNSAPDKSGLPSDRFSAERTGGSVSTLTIQRTQQEDSAVYLCASSFGLQGSYNEQFFGPGTRLTVL.

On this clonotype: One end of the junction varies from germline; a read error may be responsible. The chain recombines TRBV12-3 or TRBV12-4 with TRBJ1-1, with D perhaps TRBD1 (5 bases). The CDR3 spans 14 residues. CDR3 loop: CASSFGVSGTEASF. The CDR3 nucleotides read TGTGCCAGCAGTTTCGGGGTTTCGGGGACTGAAGCTTCCTTC.

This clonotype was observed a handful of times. CDR3 in DNA: TGTGCCAGCAGCTTCAGGGTAACCGGGGAGCTGTTTTTT. Its translation is CASSFRVTGELFF. This chain connects TRBV7-2 to TRBJ2-2; possibly TRBD1 for D (5 bases). Per the germline V gene, CDR1 is SGHTA and CDR2 is FQGNSA. CDR3 length equals 13 residues. V shed 3 bases and J shed 5 bases, with 7 bases lying between them.

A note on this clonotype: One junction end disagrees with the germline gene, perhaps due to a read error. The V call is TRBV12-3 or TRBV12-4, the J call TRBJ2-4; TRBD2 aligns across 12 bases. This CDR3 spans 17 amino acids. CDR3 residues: CASSRLAGGCAKDIQYF. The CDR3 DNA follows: TGTGCCAGCAGTCGTCTAGCGGGGGGGTGCGCCAAAGACATTCAGTATTTC.

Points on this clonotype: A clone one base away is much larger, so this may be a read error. The CDR3 nucleotides read TGTGCCAGCAGCCGTGACAGGGGAGGTATCTACGAGCAGTTCTTC. It is translated as CASSRDRGGIYEQFF. The chain joins TRBV7-2 to TRBJ2-1; 8 bases are a match to TRBD1. V shed 5 bases and J 10 bases; nucleotides not matched to a gene: 13. CDR1 SGHTA and CDR2 FQGNSA come from the germline V gene. The CDR3 has 15 amino acids.

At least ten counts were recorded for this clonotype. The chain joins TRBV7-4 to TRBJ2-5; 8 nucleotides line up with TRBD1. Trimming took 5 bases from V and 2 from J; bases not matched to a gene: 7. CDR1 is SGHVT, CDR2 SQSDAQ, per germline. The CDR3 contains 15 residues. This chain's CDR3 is CASSRTTGAQETQYF. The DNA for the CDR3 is TGTGCCAGCAGCCGTACGACAGGGGCTCAAGAGACCCAGTACTTC. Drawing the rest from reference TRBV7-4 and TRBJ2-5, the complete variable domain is GAGVSQSPRYKVAKRGRDVALRCDSISGHVTLYWYRQTLGQGSEVLTYSQSDAQRDKSGRPSGRFSAERPERSVSTLKIQRTEQGDSAVYLCASSRTTGAQETQYFGPGTRLLVL.

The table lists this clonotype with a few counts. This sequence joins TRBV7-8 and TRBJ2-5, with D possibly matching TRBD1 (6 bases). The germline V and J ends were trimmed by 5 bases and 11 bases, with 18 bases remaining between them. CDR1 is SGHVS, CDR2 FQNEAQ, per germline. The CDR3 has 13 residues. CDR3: CASSQHRAGEQYF. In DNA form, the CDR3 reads TGTGCCAGCAGCCAACACAGGGCTGGGGAGCAGTACTTC.

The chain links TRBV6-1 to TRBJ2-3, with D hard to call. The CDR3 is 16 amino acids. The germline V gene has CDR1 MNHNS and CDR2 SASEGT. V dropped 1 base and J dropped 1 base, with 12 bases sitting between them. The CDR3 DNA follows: TGTGCCAGCAGTGAAGGTTGGGGATTCGGCACAGATACGCAGTATTTT. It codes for CASSEGWGFGTDTQYF.

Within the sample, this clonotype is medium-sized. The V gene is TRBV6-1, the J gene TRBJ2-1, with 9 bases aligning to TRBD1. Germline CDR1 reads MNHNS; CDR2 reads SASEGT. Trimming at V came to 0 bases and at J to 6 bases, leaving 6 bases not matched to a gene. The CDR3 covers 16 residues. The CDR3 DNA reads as TGTGCCAGCAGTGAAGCTTTGGGACAGGGCCTCAATGAGCAGTTCTTC. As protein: CASSEALGQGLNEQFF.

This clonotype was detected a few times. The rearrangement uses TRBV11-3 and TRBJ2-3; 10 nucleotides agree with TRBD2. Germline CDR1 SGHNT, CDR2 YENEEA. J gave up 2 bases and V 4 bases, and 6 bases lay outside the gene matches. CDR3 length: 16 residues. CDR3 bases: TGTGCCAGCAGCTCAGCGGGGGGGCGTATCACAGATACGCAGTATTTT. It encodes CASSSAGGRITDTQYF. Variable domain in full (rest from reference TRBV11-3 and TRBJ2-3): EAGVVQSPRYKIIEKKQPVAFWCNPISGHNTLYWYLQNLGQGPELLIRYENEEAVDDSQLPKDRFSAERLKGVDSTLKIQPAELGDSAVYLCASSSAGGRITDTQYFGPGTRLTVL.